This TCR beta chain was identified in a study of cytomegalovirus exposure and HLA in healthy donors. General observations from the study: It was likely that a cluster of highly shared sequence variants was a sequencing artifact.

PCR amplification relied on 60 Vbeta primers (plus 13 Jbeta primers). Some clones are missing from TCRdb's copy, which holds only in-frame ones; the method was immunoSEQ multiplex PCR. Among roughly 130,000 clones listed, roughly four fifths were seen once. The V end was cut by 7 bases, the J end by 3 bases, with 9 bases between. CDR1 is MDHEN and CDR2 is SYDVKM in the germline V gene. CDR3 size: 12 residues. Comments on this clone: Antigen: not known.

The sequenced sample consisted of PBMCs. This TCR was sampled from a male donor in good health and CMV-seropositive. The chain combines TRBV28 with TRBJ1-1; D is undetermined. The chain's CDR3 is CASMSMHTEAFF. The CDR3 DNA reads as TGTGCCAGCATGAGTATGCACACTGAAGCTTTCTTT.